The entry that follows covers one TCR beta chain sequence. As yet, its antigen is unknown. This entry is derived from a study of cytomegalovirus exposure and HLA in healthy donors. The study drew the donors from its roughly 120-subject validation cohort, separate from the approximately 700-subject first cohort. CDR3 length: 14 residues. V lost 1 base to trimming and J lost 9 bases, with 13 bases between them. Germline CDR1 is SEHNR and CDR2 is FQNEAQ (reference sequence). General observations from the study: CMV antigen specificity of three CMV-associated chains was confirmed in vitro. It was 150 to 200 TCR beta chains that were listed as cytomegalovirus-associated.

Repertoires were generated with immunoSEQ multiplex PCR, while TCRdb's copy carries only in-frame clones and drops some. Of some 98,000 clones listed, 87% are singletons. The source of this sequence is a woman under 40 in good health and CMV-seronegative. Source material: PBMCs. The genes are TRBV7-9 and TRBJ2-1; tentatively, D is TRBD2 (6 bases). The CDR3 bases are TGTGCCAGCAGCTTAGAGGTCTGGCGGGGTGAGCAGTTCTTC. Translating it yields CASSLEVWRGEQFF.